The 31 T cell receptor beta chains in this list originate from one sample, sequenced in a study of cytomegalovirus exposure and HLA in healthy donors. TCRdb's table, derived via immunoSEQ multiplex PCR, lists solely in-frame clones and lacks some. The sample contains around 90,000 clones, almost 85% of which appear only once. Source material: PBMCs. Receptors originate from a woman aged 18-29 years in good health and CMV-seropositive.

The chain links TRBV7-9 to TRBJ2-1; 9 bases line up with TRBD2. The germline CDR1 and CDR2 sequences are SEHNR and FQNEAQ (reference sequence). V shed 5 bases, J shed 10 bases, and the junction held 15 bases outside the gene matches. The CDR3 consists of 16 residues. In DNA form, the CDR3 reads TGTGCCAGCAGCCGTAAGTTGCTAGCGGGAAGCATCGAGCAGTTCTTC. Translation: CASSRKLLAGSIEQFF.

The V gene is TRBV2, the J gene TRBJ2-3, with D possibly matching TRBD1 (6 bases). Germline CDR1 SNHLY, CDR2 FYNNEI. V dropped 2 bases and J dropped 0 bases, with 9 bases sitting between them. CDR3 length: 15 amino acids. The CDR3 is CASSEQTGSTDTQYF. The CDR3 DNA is TGTGCCAGCAGTGAACAGACAGGCAGCACAGATACGCAGTATTTT.

This chain links TRBV19 with TRBJ2-7, with no clear D. Trimming cost V 7 bases and J 4 bases, with 11 bases left between them. The CDR3 has 12 amino acids. The germline V gene encodes CDR1 LNHDA and CDR2 SQIVND (reference sequence). This CDR3 reads CASIGSGYEQYF. The CDR3 nucleotides read TGTGCCAGTATCGGTTCAGGATACGAGCAGTACTTC.

A single count supports this clone. The rearrangement joins TRBV19 to TRBJ1-6; the D gene is possibly TRBD1 (5 bases). Trimming shortened V by 5 bases and J by 6 bases, and 14 bases separated the two germline ends. This CDR3 contains 15 residues. Germline V gives CDR1 LNHDA, CDR2 SQIVND (reference sequence). CDR3 in DNA: TGTGCCAGTAGTCTTGACAGAATTATTAATTCACCCCTCCACTTT. Translating it yields CASSLDRIINSPLHF.

This clone was counted once. The chain uses TRBV28 and TRBJ2-7; the D gene is possibly TRBD2 (8 bases). This CDR3 has 14 residues. Trimming shortened V by 6 bases and J by 1 base, and 13 bases separated the two germline ends. Germline V gene lookup returns CDR1 MDHEN and CDR2 SYDVKM. CDR3 DNA: TGTGCCAGCAGCTTAGCGGGACAGTCCTACGAGCAGTACTTC. Translating it yields CASSLAGQSYEQYF.

The V gene is TRBV9, the J gene TRBJ1-5, with D perhaps matching TRBD1 (5 bases). CDR1 and CDR2 (germline): SGDLS, YYNGEE. This CDR3 comprises 15 residues. V gave up 0 bases and J gave up 5 bases, with 12 bases separating them. As DNA, the CDR3 is TGTGCCAGCAGCGTAGAAGGGGATCAGGATCAGCCCCAGCATTTT. Translating it yields CASSVEGDQDQPQHF.

The chain couples TRBV29-1 to TRBJ1-2, with D perhaps matching TRBD1 (6 bases). The germline gives CDR1 SQVTM, CDR2 ANQGSEA. V lost 6 bases to trimming and J lost 3 bases, with 17 bases between them. This CDR3 comprises 14 residues. Here the CDR3 DNA reads TGCAGCGTGGATGACAGGCCCTTGGACTATGGCTACACCTTC. This translates into CSVDDRPLDYGYTF.

V usage is TRBV6-5 and J usage is TRBJ2-6, with D perhaps TRBD2 (5 bases). The CDR3 length is 15 residues. The V and J ends lost 2 bases and 4 bases respectively, with 9 bases between them. In germline, CDR1 is MNHEY, CDR2 SVGAGI. CDR3 sequence (DNA): TGTGCCAGCAGTTACGAGGGATCCGGGGCCAACGTCCTGACTTTC. It yields the protein CASSYEGSGANVLTF.

V usage is TRBV4-2 and J usage is TRBJ2-3; possibly TRBD2 for D (6 bases). The V gene lost 4 bases and the J gene lost 0 bases, with 17 bases spanning the gap. The germline V gene encodes CDR1 LGHNA and CDR2 YNFKEQ. This CDR3 contains 17 residues. The CDR3 spells CASSPTGTQYSTDTQYF. DNA of the CDR3: TGTGCCAGCAGCCCGACCGGGACTCAATACAGCACAGATACGCAGTATTTT.

This sequence joins TRBV19 and TRBJ1-2; no clear D gene. The CDR3 is made up of 14 amino acids. CDR1 is LNHDA and CDR2 is SQIVND in the germline V gene (reference sequence). V lost 9 bases to trimming and J lost 1 base, with 15 bases between them. This CDR3 reads CASLGAGLNYGYTF. Here the CDR3 DNA reads TGTGCCAGCCTGGGAGCCGGTCTTAACTATGGCTACACCTTC. Filled out from reference TRBV19 and TRBJ1-2, the complete variable domain reads DGGITQSPKYLFRKEGQNVTLSCEQNLNHDAMYWYRQDPGQGLRLIYYSQIVNDFQKGDIAEGYSVSREKKESFPLTVTSAQKNPTAFYLCASLGAGLNYGYTFGSGTRLTVV.

The V gene is TRBV6-1, the J gene TRBJ2-1; D remains ambiguous. Germline lookup yields CDR1 MNHNS and CDR2 SASEGT. CDR3 length equals 14 residues. Deletions cut 2 bases from V and 7 bases from J, with 12 bases between. CDR3 loop: CASSETRLKNEQFF. The DNA of the CDR3 is TGTGCCAGCAGTGAAACCCGACTGAAAAATGAGCAGTTCTTC.

The V and J genes are TRBV7-9 and TRBJ1-5; 8 bases are a match to TRBD1. CDR1 SEHNR and CDR2 FQNEAQ come from the germline V gene (reference sequence). The length of the CDR3 is 15 residues. V was pared by 6 bases and J by 2 bases, with 6 bases of the junction left unmatched. The CDR3 coding sequence is TGTGCCAGCAGTCAAACAGGGGGTGGCAATCAGCCCCAGCATTTT. Translated, it gives CASSQTGGGNQPQHF.

V is TRBV11-2 and J is TRBJ2-1, with TRBD2 identical over 9 bases. The length of the CDR3 is 15 residues. The germline V gene encodes CDR1 SGHAT and CDR2 FQNNGV. Trimming cost V 5 bases and J 8 bases; bases outside gene matches: 10. Here the CDR3 reads CASSRSSGAPDEQFF. The CDR3 DNA follows: TGTGCCAGCAGCCGCTCTAGCGGGGCCCCGGATGAGCAGTTCTTC.

The chain carries TRBV15 and TRBJ2-1, with a weak D call TRBD1 (6 bases). V lost 1 base and J 1 base, leaving 8 bases between the germline ends. The CDR3 has 15 amino acids. The germline gives CDR1 LNHNV, CDR2 YYDKDF (reference sequence). In DNA, the CDR3 is TGTGCCACCAGCAGAGGAGGACAGTCCTACAATGAGCAGTTCTTC. Its protein product is CATSRGGQSYNEQFF.

The rearrangement uses TRBV6-6 and TRBJ1-2; D not certain. CDR1 is MNHNY, CDR2 SVGAGI, per germline (reference sequence). The CDR3 has 13 amino acids. The V and J ends lost 8 bases and 1 base respectively, with 11 bases between them. The CDR3 protein is CASGRRDNYGYTF. The CDR3 nucleotides are TGTGCCAGCGGCCGTCGGGATAACTATGGCTACACCTTC.

The CDR3 spells CASSLASSLYGYTF. The CDR3 region has the DNA TGTGCCAGCAGCTTAGCCAGTAGCCTCTATGGCTACACCTTC. This sequence joins TRBV7-8 and TRBJ1-2; D not resolved. This CDR3 region has 14 residues. The germline gives CDR1 SGHVS, CDR2 FQNEAQ. Deletions cut 0 bases from V and 4 bases from J, with 9 bases between.

The chain is built from TRBV29-1 and TRBJ2-7; 8 nucleotides match TRBD1. The V gene end was trimmed by 7 bases and the J gene end by 2 bases; junction bases not matched to a gene: 19. CDR1 and CDR2 from the germline V gene are SQVTM and ANQGSEA. The CDR3 has 17 residues. In DNA, the CDR3 is TGCAGCGCTCTGGACAGGGCCCAGGTAGATCTACCCTACGAGCAGTACTTC. It specifies CSALDRAQVDLPYEQYF.

The chain joins TRBV5-1 to TRBJ2-3; a weak D match, TRBD1 (5 bases). V lost 6 bases and J 0 bases, leaving 17 bases between the germline ends. The CDR3 loop spans 16 amino acids. Germline V gene sequence: CDR1 SGHRS, CDR2 YFSETQ. CDR3 protein: CASTHGQGHSTDTQYF. Written as DNA, the CDR3 is TGCGCCAGCACCCACGGGCAGGGTCATAGCACAGATACGCAGTATTTT.

The V call is TRBV9, the J call TRBJ2-3; no clear D gene. The germline V and J ends were trimmed by 4 bases and 6 bases, with 9 bases remaining between them. Germline V gives CDR1 SGDLS, CDR2 YYNGEE. The CDR3 is made up of 12 amino acids. CDR3 DNA sequence: TGTGCCAGCAGCCTTGACTGGGATACGCAGTATTTT. Its translation: CASSLDWDTQYF.

V and J are TRBV11-2 and TRBJ1-6; 9 nucleotides match TRBD1. The V gene's germline CDR1 is SGHAT and CDR2 FQNNGV. This CDR3 has 16 residues. Unmatched junction bases numbered 13, after V lost 6 bases and J lost 10 bases. CDR3 DNA sequence: TGTGCCAGCAGGCAATCTTACAGGGGGCAGGGATCACCCCTCCACTTT. It translates to CASRQSYRGQGSPLHF.

This clone was recorded only once. This chain connects TRBV5-1 to TRBJ2-3; 10 bases line up with TRBD1. The V gene end was trimmed by 4 bases and the J gene end by 6 bases; junction bases not matched to a gene: 5. CDR3 length: 14 residues. Germline V gives CDR1 SGHRS, CDR2 YFSETQ. The CDR3 region is CASSTGQGIDTQYF. The CDR3 region has the DNA TGCGCCAGCAGCACGGGACAGGGGATCGATACGCAGTATTTT.

V usage is TRBV28 and J usage is TRBJ2-5, with D possibly being TRBD1 (6 bases). The length of the CDR3 is 14 residues. Germline CDR1 MDHEN, CDR2 SYDVKM. Deletions cut 5 bases from V and 5 bases from J, with 15 bases between. DNA for the CDR3: TGTGCCAGCAGTCTCGACAGGAGGTTGGAGACCCAGTACTTC. This translates into CASSLDRRLETQYF.

V gene TRBV27 combines with J gene TRBJ2-5; 10 nucleotides agree with TRBD2. V lost 6 bases, J lost 2 bases, and 6 bases stayed unmatched. The CDR3 spans 15 residues. Germline V CDR1 and CDR2: MNHEY, SMNVEV (reference sequence). The CDR3 DNA sequence: TGTGCCAGCAGCGAACTAGCGGGGTCACAAGAGACCCAGTACTTC. It translates to CASSELAGSQETQYF.

The J gene is TRBJ2-6, the V gene TRBV5-4; 7 bases are shared with TRBD1. V lost 2 bases and J lost 0; bases outside the gene matches: 5. The CDR3 runs to 17 residues. Germline V gene lookup returns CDR1 SGHNT and CDR2 YYREEE (reference sequence). CDR3 nucleotides: TGTGCCAGCAGCTTCCCGCACAGGGGCTCTGGGGCCAACGTCCTGACTTTC. Its protein is CASSFPHRGSGANVLTF.

This chain uses TRBV5-1 with TRBJ1-1, with 10 bases that match TRBD1. The CDR3 loop spans 16 amino acids. In germline, CDR1 is SGHRS, CDR2 YFSETQ. The V segment lost 5 bases and the J segment 1 base; nucleotides outside the gene matches: 8. This CDR3 reads CASRWRTGGTNTEAFF. The CDR3 coding sequence is TGCGCCAGCAGGTGGAGGACAGGGGGTACGAACACTGAAGCTTTCTTT.

The CDR3 sequence: CASRQIAGAIYEQYF. The CDR3 region has the DNA TGTGCCAGCAGACAAATAGCGGGGGCGATCTACGAGCAGTACTTC. The gene calls are TRBV2 and TRBJ2-7, with TRBD2 identical over 9 bases. The CDR3 totals 15 residues. CDR1 SNHLY and CDR2 FYNNEI come from the germline V gene. Germline trimming cut 6 bases from V and 3 bases from J; bases unmatched to any gene: 9.

The chain is built from TRBV6-5 and TRBJ2-7; TRBD1 matches 8 bases. CDR3 length equals 14 residues. J lost 1 base, V lost 3 bases, and 2 bases had no gene match. Germline CDR1 and CDR2: MNHEY and SVGAGI. For the CDR3, the DNA is TGTGCCAGCAGTTATGACAGGGGATCCTACGAGCAGTACTTC. It translates to CASSYDRGSYEQYF.

The chain has TRBV4-1 and TRBJ2-7; 12 nucleotides line up with TRBD2. The CDR3 sequence is 17 residues long. Germline CDR1 MGHRA, CDR2 YSYEKL. J was trimmed by 4 bases and V by 4 bases; bases with no gene match: 11. This chain's CDR3 is CASSRTSGGLLEYEQYF. The CDR3 bases are TGCGCCAGCAGCCGAACTAGCGGGGGGCTCCTTGAGTACGAGCAGTACTTC.

The chain employs TRBV18 and TRBJ2-7; 9 nucleotides line up with TRBD1. Germline V gene lookup returns CDR1 KGHSH and CDR2 LQKENI. The ends lost 2 bases at V and 3 bases at J; junction bases unmatched: 5. CDR3 length: 15 residues. Here the CDR3 DNA reads TGTGCCAGCTCACCAGGGGGGACAGGGAACTACGAGCAGTACTTC. This translates into CASSPGGTGNYEQYF.

The chain couples TRBV5-1 to TRBJ2-7; D is unclear. The length of the CDR3 is 14 residues. Trimming shortened V by 0 bases and J by 2 bases, and 9 bases separated the two germline ends. Per germline, CDR1 SGHRS and CDR2 YFSETQ. The DNA of the CDR3 is TGCGCCAGCAGCTTGGGCGGCGAGGCCTACGAGCAGTACTTC. Translated, it gives CASSLGGEAYEQYF.

This clone was counted once. CDR3 in amino acids: CASSLGVNREQDSPLHF. In DNA form, the CDR3 reads TGCGCCAGCAGCTTGGGGGTTAACAGGGAGCAAGATTCACCCCTCCACTTT. The rearrangement joins TRBV5-1 to TRBJ1-6; D is perhaps TRBD1 (6 bases). Germline V gives CDR1 SGHRS, CDR2 YFSETQ. The CDR3 runs 17 residues. The V and J ends lost 0 bases and 8 bases respectively, with 18 bases between them.